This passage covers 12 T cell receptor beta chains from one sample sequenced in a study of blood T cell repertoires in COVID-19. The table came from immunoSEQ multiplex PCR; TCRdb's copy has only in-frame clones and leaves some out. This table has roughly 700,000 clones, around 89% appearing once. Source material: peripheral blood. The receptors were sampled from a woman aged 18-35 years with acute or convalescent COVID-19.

Here the CDR3 reads CASSHRTGHSGANVLTF. The DNA of the CDR3 is TGTGCCAGCAGCCACAGGACAGGGCACTCTGGGGCCAACGTCCTGACTTTC. The chain uses TRBV7-3 and TRBJ2-6; 8 bases align to TRBD1. From germline, CDR1 is SGHTA and CDR2 FQGTGA. Unmatched junction bases numbered 6, after V lost 5 bases and J lost 0 bases. CDR3 length equals 17 residues.

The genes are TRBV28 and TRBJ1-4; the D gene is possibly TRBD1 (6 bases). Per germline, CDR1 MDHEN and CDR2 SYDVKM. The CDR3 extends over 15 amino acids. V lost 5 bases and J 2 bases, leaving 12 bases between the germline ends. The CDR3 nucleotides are TGTGCCAGCAGTCGCCGGGACAACACTAATGAAAAACTGTTTTTT. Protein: CASSRRDNTNEKLFF.

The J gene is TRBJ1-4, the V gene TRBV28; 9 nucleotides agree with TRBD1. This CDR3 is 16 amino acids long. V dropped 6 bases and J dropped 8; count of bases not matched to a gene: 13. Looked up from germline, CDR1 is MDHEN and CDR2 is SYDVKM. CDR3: CASSPRTGESQEKLFF. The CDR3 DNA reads TGTGCCAGCAGCCCTAGGACAGGGGAGAGTCAAGAAAAACTGTTTTTT. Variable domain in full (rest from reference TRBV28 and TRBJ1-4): DVKVTQSSRYLVKRTGEKVFLECVQDMDHENMFWYRQDPGLGLRLIYFSYDVKMKEKGDIPEGYSVSREKKERFSLILESASTNQTSMYLCASSPRTGESQEKLFFGSGTQLSVL.

The CDR3 loop reads CASSPHTDRATEAFF. CDR3 bases: TGTGCCAGCAGTCCGCATACCGACAGGGCGACTGAAGCTTTCTTT. The V and J genes are TRBV28 and TRBJ1-1, with 7 bases that match TRBD1. This CDR3 comprises 15 residues. Germline lookup yields CDR1 MDHEN and CDR2 SYDVKM. The J segment lost 5 bases and the V segment lost 5 bases, leaving 11 bases of the junction unmatched.

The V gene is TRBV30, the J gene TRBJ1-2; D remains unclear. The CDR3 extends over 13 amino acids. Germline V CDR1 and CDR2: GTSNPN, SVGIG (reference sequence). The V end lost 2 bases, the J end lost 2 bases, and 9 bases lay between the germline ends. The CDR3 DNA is TGTGCCTGGAGTCGGTTAGAAAACTATGGCTACACCTTC. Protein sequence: CAWSRLENYGYTF.

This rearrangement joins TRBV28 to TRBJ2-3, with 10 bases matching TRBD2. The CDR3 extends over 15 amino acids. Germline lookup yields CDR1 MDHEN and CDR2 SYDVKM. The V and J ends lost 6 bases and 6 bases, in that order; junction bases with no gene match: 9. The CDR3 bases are TGTGCCAGCAGCTCCCTAGCGGGGGCCGGGGATACGCAGTATTTT. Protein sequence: CASSSLAGAGDTQYF.

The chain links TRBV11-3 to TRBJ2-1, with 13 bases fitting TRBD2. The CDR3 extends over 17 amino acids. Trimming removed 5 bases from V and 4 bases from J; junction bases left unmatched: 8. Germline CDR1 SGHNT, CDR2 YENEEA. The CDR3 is CASSARGTSGVYNEQFF. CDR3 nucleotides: TGTGCCAGCAGCGCCAGAGGGACTAGCGGGGTTTACAATGAGCAGTTCTTC. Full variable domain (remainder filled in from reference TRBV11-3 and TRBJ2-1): EAGVVQSPRYKIIEKKQPVAFWCNPISGHNTLYWYLQNLGQGPELLIRYENEEAVDDSQLPKDRFSAERLKGVDSTLKIQPAELGDSAVYLCASSARGTSGVYNEQFFGPGTRLTVL.

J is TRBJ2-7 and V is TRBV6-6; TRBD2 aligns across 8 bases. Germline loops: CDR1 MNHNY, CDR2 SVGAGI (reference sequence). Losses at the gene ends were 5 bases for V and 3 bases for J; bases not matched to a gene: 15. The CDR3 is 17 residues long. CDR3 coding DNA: TGTGCCAGCAGTCCCCCCGAAACGGCGGGGGGAGACTACGAGCAGTACTTC. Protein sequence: CASSPPETAGGDYEQYF.

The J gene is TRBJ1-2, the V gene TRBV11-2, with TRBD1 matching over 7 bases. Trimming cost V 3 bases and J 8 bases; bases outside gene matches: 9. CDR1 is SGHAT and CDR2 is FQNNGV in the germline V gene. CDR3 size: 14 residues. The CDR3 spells CASSFRTGAIGYTF. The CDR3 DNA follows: TGTGCCAGCAGCTTTAGGACAGGAGCAATCGGCTACACCTTC.

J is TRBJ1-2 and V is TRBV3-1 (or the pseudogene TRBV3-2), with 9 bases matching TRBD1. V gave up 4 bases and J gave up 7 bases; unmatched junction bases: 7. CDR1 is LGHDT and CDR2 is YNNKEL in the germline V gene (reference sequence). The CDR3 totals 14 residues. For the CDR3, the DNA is TGTGCCAGCAGCCGGGACAGGGTATTTCGTGGCTACACCTTC. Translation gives CASSRDRVFRGYTF.

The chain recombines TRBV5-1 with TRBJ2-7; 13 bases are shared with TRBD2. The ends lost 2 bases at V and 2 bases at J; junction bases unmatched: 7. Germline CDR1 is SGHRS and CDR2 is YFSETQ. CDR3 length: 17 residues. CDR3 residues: CASSFPRTSGGPYEQYF. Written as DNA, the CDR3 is TGCGCCAGCAGCTTCCCTAGGACTAGCGGGGGTCCCTACGAGCAGTACTTC.

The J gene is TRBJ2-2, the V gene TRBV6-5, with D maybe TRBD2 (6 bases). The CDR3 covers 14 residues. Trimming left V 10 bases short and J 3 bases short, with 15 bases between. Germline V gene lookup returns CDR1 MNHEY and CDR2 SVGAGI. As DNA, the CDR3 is TGTGCCACTAAACGCCGGGGGTACACCGGGGAGCTGTTTTTT. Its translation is CATKRRGYTGELFF.